This is a list of T cell receptor beta chains from one sample in a study of cytomegalovirus exposure and HLA in healthy donors. TCRdb's table, derived via immunoSEQ multiplex PCR, lists solely in-frame clones and lacks some. This table holds some 120,000 clones, more than 65% found once. The specimen was PBMCs. These receptors were obtained from a woman in her late teens or twenties in good health and CMV-seronegative. Each CDR3 is given with its conserved first and last residue. A D gene is named only where the DNA matches it firmly. Clone size is shown for a subset of rows, as once, few, many or a class of expanded clone.

. few TRBJ1-2 12 TRBV13 CASSLYNYGYTF TGTGCCAGTTCCCTCTATAACTATGGCTACACCTTC
. . TRBJ1-2 15 TRBV6-1 CASTLTGTLLYGYTF TGTGCCAGCACTTTGACAGGCACACTCCTATATGGCTACACCTTC
. . TRBJ1-1 16 TRBV18 CASSATGGWYDTEAFF TGTGCCAGCTCAGCCACGGGGGGCTGGTACGACACTGAAGCTTTCTTT
. . TRBJ1-6 14 TRBV6-5 CASSLTGVWAPLHF TGTGCCAGCAGTTTAACCGGGGTATGGGCACCCCTCCACTTT
. . TRBJ1-2 16 TRBV27 CASSSLERIGLDGYTF TGTGCCAGCAGTTCGTTGGAGAGGATTGGACTAGATGGCTACACCTTC
. . TRBJ1-4 14 TRBV5-1 CASSLQGNGEKLFF TGCGCCAGCAGCTTACAGGGTAATGGAGAAAAACTGTTTTTT
TRBD1 . TRBJ2-1 15 TRBV11-3 CASSVGQGSYNEQFF TGTGCCAGCAGCGTGGGACAGGGATCCTACAATGAGCAGTTCTTC
. once TRBJ2-7 14 TRBV19 CASSTSGLPYEQYF TGTGCCAGTAGTACCTCGGGACTCCCCTACGAGCAGTACTTC
. . TRBJ2-7 16 TRBV7-9 CASSLVQGPLSYEQYF TGTGCCAGCAGCTTAGTCCAGGGGCCTCTCTCCTACGAGCAGTACTTC
TRBD1 . TRBJ1-1 15 TRBV5-1 CASSRQQGAYTEAFF TGCGCCAGCAGCAGACAACAGGGGGCGTACACTGAAGCTTTCTTT
. . TRBJ1-2 15 TRBV27 CASSFGGWGGDGYTF TGTGCCAGCAGTTTCGGGGGCTGGGGGGGCGATGGCTACACCTTC
. . TRBJ1-2 13 TRBV10-2 CASSEQASDGYTF TGCGCCAGCAGTGAACAGGCATCGGACGGCTACACCTTC
. . TRBJ2-3 15 TRBV27 CASSLYRTREYTQYF TGTGCCAGCAGTTTATATAGGACGCGGGAATATACGCAGTATTTT
TRBD1 . TRBJ1-4 15 TRBV6-5 CASSPPTGGGEKLFF TGTGCCAGCAGCCCACCGACAGGGGGAGGAGAAAAACTGTTTTTT
. . TRBJ1-2 16 TRBV7-8 CASSLAGRGGDYGYTF TGTGCCAGCAGCTTAGCAGGGAGGGGCGGGGACTATGGCTACACCTTC
. . TRBJ1-5 15 TRBV30 CAWRGKGDSNQPQHF TGTGCCTGGAGAGGCAAGGGGGATAGCAATCAGCCCCAGCATTTT
. . TRBJ2-5 14 TRBV30 CAWSVGGSEETQYF TGTGCCTGGAGTGTTGGCGGGTCTGAGGAGACCCAGTACTTC
. . TRBJ1-2 13 TRBV7-9 CASSLNSGSQDTF TGTGCCAGCAGCCTGAACTCCGGGAGTCAAGACACCTTC
. . TRBJ1-1 14 TRBV19 CASSPSGGYTEAFF TGTGCCAGTAGCCCTAGTGGGGGGTACACTGAAGCTTTCTTT
. . TRBJ1-5 15 TRBV6-1 CASSGTQTGRQPQHF TGTGCCAGCAGCGGGACTCAAACGGGCCGCCAGCCCCAGCATTTT
. . TRBJ1-5 13 TRBV5-5 CASSLENRQPQHF TGTGCCAGCAGCTTAGAGAATCGTCAGCCCCAGCATTTT
TRBD1 . TRBJ1-1 13 TRBV7-9 CASSLTGGTEAFF TGTGCCAGCAGCTTGACAGGGGGCACTGAAGCTTTCTTT
. . TRBJ1-3 14 TRBV18 CASSPTDSGNTIYF TGTGCCAGCTCACCCACTGACTCTGGAAACACCATATATTTT
TRBD1 . TRBJ2-5 14 TRBV30 CAWSRGSHQETQYF TGTGCCTGGAGCAGGGGGTCCCATCAAGAGACCCAGTACTTC
. few TRBJ1-1 12 TRBV2 CASSVEPGEAFF TGTGCCAGCAGTGTGGAACCAGGGGAAGCTTTCTTT
TRBD2 . TRBJ2-7 15 TRBV7-2 CASSLFREGPYEQYF TGTGCCAGCAGCTTATTTCGGGAGGGCCCCTACGAGCAGTACTTC
. . TRBJ2-6 18 TRBV7-9 CASSWTRADQSGANVLTF TGTGCCAGCAGCTGGACCAGGGCAGACCAATCTGGGGCCAACGTCCTGACTTTC
TRBD1 once TRBJ1-1 15 TRBV27 CASSPPLFRGTEAFF TGTGCCAGCAGCCCGCCCCTCTTCAGGGGGACTGAAGCTTTCTTT
TRBD1 . TRBJ1-1 13 TRBV19 CASSIFLGQEAFF TGTGCCAGTAGTATTTTCTTGGGACAGGAAGCTTTCTTT
. . TRBJ1-2 17 TRBV2 CASSEILAATTNYGYTF TGTGCCAGCAGTGAGATCTTGGCAGCTACTACTAACTATGGCTACACCTTC
. . TRBJ1-2 11 TRBV2 CASSEAATGFF TGTGCCAGCAGTGAAGCAGCGACAGGCTTCTTC
. . TRBJ2-1 13 TRBV10-1 CASSETGESEQFF TGCGCCAGCAGTGAGACTGGGGAGAGTGAGCAGTTCTTC
. . TRBJ2-7 14 TRBV6-1 CASRRDSVGNEQYF TGTGCCAGCAGGCGAGACAGCGTGGGCAACGAGCAGTACTTC
. . TRBJ1-1 13 TRBV5-1 CASSPEGGAEAFF TGCGCCAGCAGCCCGGAGGGGGGGGCTGAAGCTTTCTTT
TRBD1 once TRBJ2-7 14 TRBV2 CASTGQGGTYEQYF TGTGCCAGCACCGGACAGGGTGGGACCTACGAGCAGTACTTC
. few TRBJ2-1 14 TRBV5-1 CASSLAYSYNEQFF TGCGCCAGCAGCTTGGCCTACTCCTACAATGAGCAGTTCTTC
TRBD2 . TRBJ2-3 17 TRBV5-6 CASKGGSGLAGPDTQYF TGTGCCAGCAAGGGGGGATCCGGGCTAGCGGGTCCAGATACGCAGTATTTT
. . TRBJ2-1 17 TRBV30 CAWSVNWYTGVRDEQFF TGTGCCTGGAGTGTAAACTGGTACACGGGGGTCAGGGATGAGCAGTTCTTC
. . TRBJ1-4 16 TRBV5-1 CASSLEGAATNEKLFF TGCGCCAGCAGCTTGGAAGGGGCTGCAACTAATGAAAAACTGTTTTTT
. . TRBJ2-1 14 TRBV7-7 CASSFGEVDNEQFF TGTGCTAGCAGCTTTGGAGAGGTAGACAATGAGCAGTTCTTC
TRBD2 . TRBJ2-1 13 TRBV2 CASSGGTRNEQFF TGTGCCAGCAGCGGGGGGACCCGAAATGAGCAGTTCTTC
TRBD1 . TRBJ1-1 15 TRBV7-2 CASSLATGTATEAFF TGTGCCAGCAGCTTAGCGACAGGGACGGCCACTGAAGCTTTCTTT